Following are 22 T cell receptor beta chains from one sample sequenced in a study of PD-L1 blockade in urothelial cancer. Data came from immunoSEQ multiplex PCR; TCRdb stores just in-frame clones and leaves some out. This table holds about 91,000 clones, approximately 91% found once. Here the sequenced sample was PBMCs, taken around atezolizumab (anti-PD-L1) treatment. The receptors were sampled from a man aged 55-75 years with urothelial cancer.

V and J are TRBV27 and TRBJ2-1; TRBD2 is a possible D gene (6 bases). The CDR3 runs 15 residues. Per germline, CDR1 MNHEY and CDR2 SMNVEV (reference sequence). V lost 8 bases and J 8 bases, leaving 22 bases between the germline ends. The CDR3 is CASSFWDSKFDEQFF. The CDR3 nucleotides read TGTGCCAGCTCCTTTTGGGACTCCAAATTCGATGAGCAGTTCTTC.

The genes are TRBV19 and TRBJ2-7; D is uncertain. The length of the CDR3 is 14 residues. V gave up 4 bases and J gave up 2 bases, with 12 bases separating them. Germline CDR1 is LNHDA and CDR2 is SQIVND (reference sequence). The CDR3 region is CASSTSFGPYEQYF. The DNA for the CDR3 is TGTGCCAGTAGTACCTCTTTTGGGCCCTACGAGCAGTACTTC.

The CDR3, as DNA: TGTGCCAGCAGCTCGAGGGGGCGAGCCGGGGAGCTGTTTTTT. It codes for CASSSRGRAGELFF. This sequence joins TRBV5-8 and TRBJ2-2; TRBD1 matches 7 bases. Germline V lookup: CDR1 SGHTS, CDR2 YDEGEE. This CDR3 is 14 amino acids long. The J segment lost 6 bases and the V segment lost 3 bases, leaving 5 bases of the junction unmatched. Using reference TRBV5-8 and TRBJ2-2 for the parts outside the CDR3, the full variable domain is EAGVTQSPTHLIKTRGQQATLRCSPISGHTSVYWYQQALGLGLQFLLWYDEGEERNRGNFPPRFSGRQFPNYSSELNVNALELEDSALYLCASSSRGRAGELFFGEGSRLTVL.

This chain joins TRBV19 and TRBJ2-7, with D unclear. Trimming took 3 bases from V and 2 from J, leaving 14 bases between them. Germline V gene sequence: CDR1 LNHDA, CDR2 SQIVND (reference sequence). The CDR3 runs to 15 residues. CDR3 DNA: TGTGCCAGTAGTATGAGGCAGTCGGCTACCTACGAGCAGTACTTC. It encodes CASSMRQSATYEQYF.

V is TRBV28 and J is TRBJ1-1; D remains ambiguous. V lost 8 bases and J 1 base, leaving 11 bases between the germline ends. The length of the CDR3 is 13 residues. Germline values: CDR1 MDHEN, CDR2 SYDVKM. The CDR3 coding sequence is TGTGCCAGCGGCCGAGGAAGGAACACTGAAGCTTTCTTT. This gives the protein CASGRGRNTEAFF. Drawing the rest from reference TRBV28 and TRBJ1-1, the complete variable domain is DVKVTQSSRYLVKRTGEKVFLECVQDMDHENMFWYRQDPGLGLRLIYFSYDVKMKEKGDIPEGYSVSREKKERFSLILESASTNQTSMYLCASGRGRNTEAFFGQGTRLTVV.

The V gene is TRBV2, the J gene TRBJ2-7; 11 bases line up with TRBD2. The CDR3 sequence is 15 residues long. Looked up from germline, CDR1 is SNHLY and CDR2 is FYNNEI. Unmatched junction bases numbered 2, after V lost 4 bases and J lost 0 bases. CDR3 sequence reads: CASSVGLAGSYEQYF. The DNA for the CDR3 is TGTGCCAGCAGTGTCGGACTAGCGGGCTCCTACGAGCAGTACTTC.

The chain combines TRBV7-6 with TRBJ2-1; a weak D match, TRBD2 (7 bases). This CDR3 region has 15 residues. V was shortened by 1 base and J by 3 bases, with 10 bases between the two germline ends. Germline CDR1 and CDR2: SGHVS and FNYEAQ. The CDR3 nucleotides are TGTGCCAGCAGCTTAGAGGGGGGGGTCTACAATGAGCAGTTCTTC. This codes for CASSLEGGVYNEQFF.

This chain's CDR3 is CASSLGWTGVSNEQFF. CDR3 in DNA: TGTGCCAGCAGTTTAGGTTGGACAGGGGTTTCCAATGAGCAGTTCTTC. This chain links TRBV28 with TRBJ2-1; 9 bases map to TRBD1. V lost 2 bases to trimming and J lost 6 bases; unmatched junction nucleotides: 8. The CDR3 is 16 amino acids. Germline V gene sequence: CDR1 MDHEN, CDR2 SYDVKM.

This clone has only one observation. The rearrangement joins TRBV5-1 to TRBJ2-2; weak D call: TRBD1 (5 bases). This CDR3 is 15 amino acids long. Germline CDR1 reads SGHRS; CDR2 reads YFSETQ. Trimming took 0 bases from V and 4 from J, leaving 10 bases between them. CDR3 protein: CASSLARAVTGELFF. CDR3 bases: TGCGCCAGCAGCTTGGCCAGGGCAGTCACCGGGGAGCTGTTTTTT. The full variable domain, rest sourced from reference TRBV5-1 and TRBJ2-2, is KAGVTQTPRYLIKTRGQQVTLSCSPISGHRSVSWYQQTPGQGLQFLFEYFSETQRNKGNFPGRFSGRQFSNSRSEMNVSTLELGDSALYLCASSLARAVTGELFFGEGSRLTVL.

The genes are TRBV6-4 and TRBJ1-6, with 10 bases that match TRBD1. The V gene's germline CDR1 is MRHNA and CDR2 SNTAGT. The length of the CDR3 is 18 residues. Germline trimming cut 0 bases from V and 4 bases from J; bases unmatched to any gene: 6. The CDR3 sequence: CASSDSRTGGRYNSPLHF. The CDR3, as DNA: TGTGCCAGCAGTGACTCAAGGACAGGGGGTAGGTATAATTCACCCCTCCACTTT.

V usage is TRBV27 and J usage is TRBJ2-3; 7 bases map to TRBD1. The CDR3 spans 15 residues. The germline V gene has CDR1 MNHEY and CDR2 SMNVEV (reference sequence). V dropped 5 bases and J dropped 2; count of bases not matched to a gene: 7. The CDR3 region has the DNA TGTGCCAGCAGTACCCTGGGGACAGTCACAGATACGCAGTATTTT. It is translated as CASSTLGTVTDTQYF.

The chain employs TRBV19 and TRBJ2-3; 8 bases align to TRBD2. Germline V gives CDR1 LNHDA, CDR2 SQIVND (reference sequence). With V trimmed by 6 bases and J by 2 bases, 10 bases remained unmatched. The CDR3 has 16 amino acids. CDR3 loop: CASSGGAGAYTDTQYF. In nucleotides, the CDR3 is TGTGCCAGTAGCGGGGGGGCAGGCGCTTACACAGATACGCAGTATTTT.

This clone was seen once. The chain joins TRBV5-1 to TRBJ2-3; 10 bases are a match to TRBD1. The germline V gene has CDR1 SGHRS and CDR2 YFSETQ. This CDR3 has 16 amino acids. Trimming at V came to 4 bases and at J to 2 bases, leaving 7 bases not matched to a gene. CDR3 coding DNA: TGCGCCAGCAGCCGTGGACAGGGGGGAATCACAGATACGCAGTATTTT. It codes for CASSRGQGGITDTQYF.

This clone was counted a single time. The chain joins TRBV2 to TRBJ2-3; 7 bases match TRBD2. Germline assignment: CDR1 SNHLY and CDR2 FYNNEI. Germline trimming cut 1 base from V and 2 bases from J; bases unmatched to any gene: 3. The CDR3 sequence is 15 residues long. This CDR3 reads CASSEGGGNTDTQYF. The CDR3 nucleotides read TGTGCCAGCAGTGAAGGCGGGGGTAACACAGATACGCAGTATTTT.

The rearrangement uses TRBV5-4 and TRBJ2-5; TRBD2 aligns across 11 bases. CDR3 length: 17 amino acids. Germline-derived CDR1 and CDR2 are SGHNT and YYREEE (reference sequence). V shed 4 bases, J shed 4 bases, and the junction held 12 bases outside the gene matches. CDR3 sequence: CASSTWGLADAGETQYF. The CDR3 DNA is TGTGCCAGCAGCACGTGGGGACTAGCGGACGCAGGAGAGACCCAGTACTTC.

The chain recombines TRBV27 with TRBJ2-5, with 7 bases lining up with TRBD2. The CDR3 has 15 residues. Germline V CDR1 and CDR2: MNHEY, SMNVEV (reference sequence). V lost 5 bases and J lost 3; bases outside the gene matches: 9. For the CDR3, the DNA is TGTGCCAGCAGTCGCCAATCCGCGGGGGAAGAGACCCAGTACTTC. Translation: CASSRQSAGEETQYF.

The chain couples TRBV14 to TRBJ1-1, with 8 bases fitting TRBD1. The trim removed 4 bases at V and 0 bases at J, leaving 7 bases unmatched. This CDR3 has 16 residues. CDR1 is SGHDN and CDR2 is FVKESK in the germline V gene. In DNA, the CDR3 is TGTGCCAGCAGCCCCCGGACAGGGAGCATGAACACTGAAGCTTTCTTT. Its translation is CASSPRTGSMNTEAFF.

The CDR3 is CASSEAGTIGGYTF. The CDR3 region has the DNA TGTGCCAGCAGTGAAGCGGGGACAATTGGTGGCTACACCTTC. The chain links TRBV6-1 to TRBJ1-2; TRBD1 might be the D (6 bases). Germline V gene lookup returns CDR1 MNHNS and CDR2 SASEGT. The V end lost 0 bases, the J end lost 7 bases, and 12 bases lay between the germline ends. CDR3 length: 14 residues.

The V gene is TRBV4-1, the J gene TRBJ2-5; D perhaps matches TRBD2 (7 bases). V was pared by 4 bases and J by 5 bases, with 20 bases between. Germline V lookup: CDR1 MGHRA, CDR2 YSYEKL. The CDR3 covers 16 residues. The CDR3 sequence: CASSLGRGGASETQYF. DNA of the CDR3: TGCGCCAGCAGCCTTGGGAGGGGGGGGGCGAGTGAGACCCAGTACTTC.

This rearrangement joins TRBV29-1 to TRBJ1-1; D is unclear. The V gene lost 5 bases and the J gene lost 3 bases, with 13 bases spanning the gap. CDR3 size: 13 residues. The germline gives CDR1 SQVTM, CDR2 ANQGSEA. The chain's CDR3 is CSVSRESDTEAFF. The CDR3 DNA sequence: TGCAGCGTTTCTAGGGAGAGCGACACTGAAGCTTTCTTT. The variable domain in full, completed from reference TRBV29-1 and TRBJ1-1, reads SAVISQKPSRDICQRGTSLTIQCQVDSQVTMMFWYRQQPGQSLTLIATANQGSEATYESGFVIDKFPISRPNLTFSTLTVSNMSPEDSSIYLCSVSRESDTEAFFGQGTRLTVV.

The chain is built from TRBV27 and TRBJ2-5; 9 bases fit TRBD2. The CDR3 runs to 19 residues. Germline V gives CDR1 MNHEY, CDR2 SMNVEV (reference sequence). The junction had 21 bases not matched to a gene; V was cut back by 7 bases and J by 3 bases. The DNA for the CDR3 is TGTGCCAGCACCGACGCCAAGGGACATAGCGGGAGAGGAGAAGAGACCCAGTACTTC. Amino acid sequence: CASTDAKGHSGRGEETQYF.

This sequence joins TRBV19 and TRBJ1-4; TRBD1 agrees at 7 bases. The CDR3 extends over 15 amino acids. CDR1 is LNHDA and CDR2 is SQIVND in the germline V gene (reference sequence). V lost 3 bases, J lost 5 bases, and 6 bases stayed unmatched. The CDR3 region has the DNA TGTGCCAGTAGTATCGGACAGGTTTCAAATGAAAAACTGTTTTTT. Translation: CASSIGQVSNEKLFF.